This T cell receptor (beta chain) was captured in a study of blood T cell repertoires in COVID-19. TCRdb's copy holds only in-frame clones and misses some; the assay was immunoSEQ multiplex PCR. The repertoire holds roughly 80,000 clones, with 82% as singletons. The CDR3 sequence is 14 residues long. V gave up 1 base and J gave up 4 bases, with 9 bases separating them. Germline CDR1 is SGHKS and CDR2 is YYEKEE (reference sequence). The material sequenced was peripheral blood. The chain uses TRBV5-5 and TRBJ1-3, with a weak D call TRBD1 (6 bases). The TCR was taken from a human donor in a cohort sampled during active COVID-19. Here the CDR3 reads CASSLNRAGNTIYF. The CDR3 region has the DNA TGTGCCAGCAGCTTGAACAGGGCGGGAAACACCATATATTTT.